Listed below are T cell receptor beta chains from one sample, sequenced in a study of blood T cell repertoires in COVID-19. Some clones are missing from TCRdb's copy, which holds only in-frame ones; the method was immunoSEQ multiplex PCR. The sample gives under 300,000 clones, approximately 86% of which show up once; 4.5% to 6% is in the top ten. Sequencing was done on a sample of peripheral blood. The receptor source for this set is a woman of 80 years or more with active or convalescent COVID-19. Both conserved end residues are part of each CDR3. The D gene is left open where the match is weak. Clone sizes are given selectively: once, few, many, or a class where the clone is expanded.

few TRBD1 TRBJ1-1 TRBV29-1 CSVERGGRTEAFF TGCAGCGTTGAGAGAGGGGGCAGGACTGAAGCTTTCTTT
few - TRBJ2-7 TRBV11-3 CASSSGGSSEQYF TGTGCCAGCAGTTCCGGTGGGAGCAGCGAGCAGTACTTC
- - TRBJ2-2 TRBV3-1/TRBV3-2 CAVSYDLQAGELFF TGTGCCGTCTCCTACGACTTACAAGCCGGGGAGCTGTTTTTT
- - TRBJ2-7 TRBV2 CASSPIYEQYF TGTGCCAGCAGTCCCATCTACGAGCAGTACTTC
once - TRBJ2-3 TRBV25-1 CASSTTQGLDTQYF TGTGCCAGCAGCACCACACAGGGTCTGGATACGCAGTATTTT
- - TRBJ2-7 TRBV11-2 CASSSQGYEQYF TGTGCCAGCAGTTCACAGGGCTACGAGCAGTACTTC
- TRBD1 TRBJ1-4 TRBV6-1 CASSEGTGGEKLFF TGTGCCAGCAGCGAAGGGACAGGCGGCGAAAAACTGTTTTTT
- TRBD1 TRBJ1-4 TRBV25-1 CASSITSGGDEKLFF TGTGCCAGCAGCATTACTTCAGGGGGAGATGAAAAACTGTTTTTT
- TRBD1 TRBJ2-5 TRBV5-4 CASSLDRGLQETQYF TGTGCCAGCAGCCTGGACAGGGGGCTACAAGAGACCCAGTACTTC
- TRBD1 TRBJ1-5 TRBV24-1 CATSGQGLQPQHF TGTGCCACCAGTGGACAGGGACTCCAGCCCCAGCATTTT
- TRBD1 TRBJ1-6 TRBV6-5 CASSYAGGWDSPLHF TGTGCCAGCAGTTACGCAGGGGGCTGGGATTCACCCCTCCACTTT
few - TRBJ1-3 TRBV28 CASSLGAPGNTIYF TGTGCCAGCAGTTTAGGGGCGCCGGGAAACACCATATATTTT
- TRBD2 TRBJ2-7 TRBV6-5 CASRMTSGGQSEQYF TGTGCCAGCAGAATGACTAGCGGGGGCCAAAGCGAGCAGTACTTC
- TRBD2 TRBJ2-1 TRBV5-6 CASRGRQGLAGVSGQKQFF TGTGCCAGCAGGGGGAGACAGGGACTAGCGGGAGTCTCAGGTCAGAAGCAGTTCTTC
- - TRBJ2-5 TRBV2 CASSEIGSDIETQYF TGTGCCAGCAGTGAAATCGGGAGTGATATAGAGACCCAGTACTTC
- - TRBJ1-1 TRBV7-8 CASSFRGMNTEAFF TGTGCCAGCAGCTTTAGGGGGATGAACACTGAAGCTTTCTTT
once TRBD2 TRBJ2-1 TRBV28 CASSHSGGAYNEQFF TGTGCCAGCAGCCATAGCGGGGGGGCGTACAATGAGCAGTTCTTC
- - TRBJ2-7 TRBV28 CASSFRQGGRYEQYF TGTGCCAGCAGTTTCAGACAGGGAGGCCGCTACGAGCAGTACTTC
- TRBD1 TRBJ1-4 TRBV3-1/TRBV3-2 CASSRSRTGLSLHNEKLFF TGTGCCAGCAGCCGAAGCCGGACAGGTCTTTCTTTACATAATGAAAAACTGTTTTTT
few TRBD2 TRBJ2-1 TRBV5-1 CASGLTSGGSSYNEQFF TGCGCCAGCGGGCTGACTAGCGGGGGGAGCTCCTACAATGAGCAGTTCTTC
- - TRBJ2-3 TRBV19 CASTLAGSTDTQYF TGTGCCAGTACCCTCGCGGGTAGCACAGATACGCAGTATTTT
- TRBD2 TRBJ2-7 TRBV29-1 CSVEASGSGQYF TGCAGCGTTGAAGCTAGCGGCTCCGGGCAGTACTTC
- TRBD1 TRBJ1-1 TRBV19 CASSILQGGTEAFF TGTGCCAGTAGTATACTACAGGGGGGCACTGAAGCTTTCTTT
- - TRBJ2-7 TRBV10-2 CASSQGGEQYF TGCGCCAGCAGCCAAGGAGGCGAGCAGTACTTC
once - TRBJ1-3 TRBV6-1 CASSEVWGQGGNTIYF TGTGCCAGCAGTGAAGTGTGGGGGCAAGGTGGAAACACCATATATTTT
- TRBD1 TRBJ1-5 TRBV6-1 CASSGGGTGPRNQPQHF TGTGCCAGCAGTGGAGGAGGGACAGGGCCACGGAATCAGCCCCAGCATTTT
- TRBD2 TRBJ2-1 TRBV7-9 CASSLGLAGSYNEQFF TGTGCCAGCAGCTTAGGGCTAGCGGGCTCCTACAATGAGCAGTTCTTC
few - TRBJ1-5 TRBV7-2 CASSFLWTGEQPQHF -
- - TRBJ2-7 TRBV6-1 CASSWSSAASYEQYF TGTGCCAGCAGTTGGTCTAGCGCCGCGTCCTACGAGCAGTACTTC
- TRBD1 TRBJ2-2 TRBV9 CASSATGDGELFF TGTGCCAGCAGCGCGACAGGGGACGGGGAGCTGTTTTTT
- - TRBJ1-1 TRBV2 CASSELSSSEAFF TGTGCCAGCAGTGAATTATCCAGTTCTGAAGCTTTCTTT
- - TRBJ1-1 TRBV27 CASSFSRVGTEAFF TGTGCCAGCAGTTTTTCGAGGGTAGGAACTGAAGCTTTCTTT
- - TRBJ1-2 TRBV30 CAWSVRQGLGYTF TGTGCCTGGAGTGTACGGCAGGGGCTTGGCTACACCTTC
- - TRBJ2-1 TRBV19 CASSSPWPKLSYNEQFF TGTGCCAGTAGCTCCCCGTGGCCAAAACTATCCTACAATGAGCAGTTCTTC
- - TRBJ2-7 TRBV7-2 CASSSTRGSGNYEQYF TGTGCCAGCAGCTCCACCCGGGGGAGCGGAAACTACGAGCAGTACTTC
few - TRBJ1-2 TRBV10-3 CAISESRVSSNYGYTF TGTGCCATCAGTGAGTCGAGGGTCAGCTCTAACTATGGCTACACCTTC
once - TRBJ2-1 TRBV14 CASSQDSGRYNEQFF TGTGCCAGCAGCCAAGATTCTGGCCGTTACAATGAGCAGTTCTTC
- - TRBJ2-1 TRBV6-1 CASSDGSYNEQFF TGTGCCAGCAGTGACGGGTCTTACAATGAGCAGTTCTTC
- TRBD1 TRBJ2-6 TRBV6-4 CASSQDRAGANVLTF TGTGCCAGCAGTCAGGACAGGGCTGGGGCCAACGTCCTGACTTTC
- TRBD1 TRBJ2-2 TRBV5-4 CASSLGGQNGELFF TGTGCCAGCAGCTTGGGGGGACAGAACGGGGAGCTGTTTTTT
- TRBD1 TRBJ2-1 TRBV24-1 CATSDPGQGSYNEQFF TGTGCCACCAGTGATCCCGGACAGGGCTCCTACAATGAGCAGTTCTTC
- - TRBJ2-7 TRBV5-1 CASRTREVSYEQYF TGCGCCAGCAGAACTCGTGAGGTCTCCTACGAGCAGTACTTC
- TRBD1 TRBJ1-6 TRBV5-4 CASSSIAGTGTNSPLHF TGTGCCAGCAGCTCCATCGCCGGGACAGGGACTAATTCACCCCTCCACTTT
- TRBD1 TRBJ2-4 TRBV2 CASLRGGEDIQYF TGTGCCAGCTTGAGAGGGGGCGAGGACATTCAGTACTTC
- - TRBJ1-6 TRBV27 CASSYSGGSYNSPLHF TGTGCCAGCAGTTACTCGGGGGGCTCCTATAATTCACCCCTCCACTTT
- TRBD1 TRBJ1-2 TRBV7-2 CASTEDRLNYGYTF TGTGCCAGCACCGAGGACAGGCTTAACTATGGCTACACCTTC
- TRBD1 TRBJ2-3 TRBV29-1 CSVEIGTGANTQYF TGCAGCGTTGAAATCGGGACAGGGGCCAATACGCAGTATTTT
- TRBD1 TRBJ1-6 TRBV28 CASSPGTASSYNSPLHF TGTGCCAGCAGTCCCGGGACAGCGAGCTCCTATAATTCACCCCTCCACTTT
- - TRBJ1-4 TRBV25-1 CASRPNLGANEKLFF TGTGCCAGCAGACCTAACCTCGGGGCTAATGAAAAACTGTTTTTT
- - TRBJ1-6 TRBV7-2 CASSLTSNNSPLHF TGTGCCAGCAGCTTAACCAGTAATAATTCACCCCTCCACTTT
- TRBD2 TRBJ2-3 TRBV9 CASSVVPSGRADTQYF TGTGCCAGCAGCGTAGTCCCTAGCGGGAGGGCGGATACGCAGTATTTT